The clone carrying this TCR beta chain was detected only once. Its antigen is unidentified. A junction boundary mismatches the germline segment, possibly from a read error. This sample also contains other DNA sequences that code for the same CDR3. Germline loops: CDR1 MNHNY, CDR2 SVGAGI (reference sequence). This CDR3 region has 13 residues. The PCR employed 60 Vbeta primers together with 13 Jbeta primers. Clones were sequenced by immunoSEQ multiplex PCR, and TCRdb holds only the in-frame ones, with some missing. The sample lists under 150,000 clones; approximately 80% were seen once. Though nominally healthy at sampling, donors likely had unrecorded immune exposures. The sample comes from a study of cytomegalovirus exposure and HLA in healthy donors. Study context: Within the Caucasian-associated ancestry cluster were 81% of the roughly 360 genotyped donors. Notes on the study in general: Analyzed later, most CMV-associated TCR beta chains appeared HLA-restricted. The study recorded 150 to 200 TCR beta chains that were cytomegalovirus-associated.

V gene TRBV6-6 combines with J gene TRBJ2-7, with a tentative D call TRBD1 (6 bases). The TCR sequence derives from a woman in her thirties or forties in good health and CMV-seropositive. Sequencing was carried out using PBMCs. The CDR3 region is CASRSLQGYEQYF. CDR3 DNA sequence: TGTGCCAGCAGGTCGCTACAGGGCTACGAGCAGTATTTC.